The TCR beta chain under discussion was sequenced for a study of vaccination and CD4 T cells after COVID-19 (dated by TCRdb to between 2021 and 2023). Looking at the study overall: Convalescent patients had a positive SARS-CoV-2 result on nasal swab PCR, and of these patients, nine had mild disease and one had severe disease. The convalescent cohort comprised six males and four females, including two Hispanic individuals, seven Caucasians, two Asians and one multiracial person. Participants received two doses of either the Pfizer-BioNTech BNT162b2 vaccine (n=8) or the Moderna mRNA-1273 vaccine (n=2). Post-COVID blood samples from convalescent patients were collected a median of around 100 days after diagnosis, with a range of roughly 30 to 170 days. Post-vaccine blood samples were taken a median of about 77 days after the second vaccine dose, with a range of about 14 to 241 days. For stimulating the cultures, overlapping spike peptide pools were used, derived from SARS-CoV-2 as well as from the common cold coronaviruses HCoV-NL63, HCoV-OC43 and HCoV-229E. Control cultures received a CEFX viral epitope pool as the positive control, an HIV-1 Nef peptide pool as the negative control, or no peptide. In around nine COVID-19 convalescent patients and a handful of infection-naive healthy vaccine recipients, the spike-specific CD4+ TCR repertoire before mRNA vaccination was compared with the repertoire after mRNA vaccination.

The library was prepared using PCR. DNA from cultured CD4+ T cells underwent TCR sequencing with the Oncomine TCR Beta short-read assay at the Johns Hopkins FTIC core. The QIAamp micro DNA kit was used to extract genomic DNA from the cultured CD4+ T cells. Oncomine TCR Beta libraries made from cultured CD4+ T cells were pooled using unique dual indexes and sequenced on an Illumina iSeq 100. The paper's data handling went like this. Non-productive sequences were removed, and CDR3s not starting with C, not ending with F or W, or shorter than 7 amino acids were discarded. The MANAFEST web application was used to identify antigen-specific clonotypes by comparing peptide-stimulated wells against reference wells and other culture wells. For a clone to be called positive, the clone needed an FDR below 0.05, an odds ratio above 5, and a productive frequency above 0.1% in at least two of three replicate wells. Clonotypes that were significantly expanded in both SARS-CoV-2 spike wells and at least one common cold coronavirus spike condition were defined as cross-reactive. CDR3 homology was assessed with Levenshtein distances (stringdist) and unrooted phylogenetic trees (ape) in R version 3.6.1. The raw public reads went through TCRdb reprocessing: fastp at Q25, MiXCR clone calling, in-frame beta chains kept. Every CDR3 protein is listed once, alongside the most common genes and DNA of its rows. None of the V and J calls come from the authors' own analysis; TCRdb made them. This sample is represented by some 14,000 distinct CDR3 sequences; approximately 44% of them were singletons. The biggest ten clones account for about 13% of the sample.

This clonotype came up a few times. It lacks a known antigen. One end of the junction is discordant with germline, which a read error may explain. Study-wide conclusions, independent of this receptor: Only a relatively small number of convalescent patients were included in the study, and early timepoints following natural infection were not analyzed. An increase in the median number of SARS-CoV-2-reactive clonotypes from 21 after infection to roughly 38 after vaccination was observed, but the change was not found to be significant. Of the vaccine-specific clones found in convalescent patients, nearly all (304 of 307) were mono-reactive for SARS-CoV-2 spike instead of being cross-reactive with common cold coronaviruses. Among convalescent patients, a median about 87% of the SARS-CoV-2-reactive clones seen after vaccination appeared only after vaccination, which suggests priming specific to the vaccine.

Per the germline V gene, SGHTA is the CDR1 and FQGNSA is the CDR2. The CDR3 covers 15 residues, taking in both the cysteine and the phenylalanine. Just the 45-base CDR3 DNA is kept, in frame starting at base 1. The treatment or condition tag for this specimen amounts to: approximately nine-day PBMC culture with coronavirus spike peptide pools or control peptides (ViraFEST assay). The ViraFEST assay, used in the study, expanded antigen-specific T cells with peptide pools and then identified the expanded clonotypes through TCR sequencing. The convalescent patients' positive SARS-CoV-2 PCR tests were from March to December 2020, which was before the Alpha, Beta and Delta variants emerged in the United States. PBMCs were cultured at around 2 million per well in IMDM supplemented with roughly 5% human AB serum and about 10 IU/ml IL-2, with 9.5 to 10 ug/ml peptide pools added. On days 3 and 7, half of the culture medium was replaced with fresh IL-2-containing medium. CD4+ T cells were isolated after less than twelve days of culture through negative selection using the EasySep CD4+ T cell isolation kit. Ficoll-Paque Plus gradient centrifugation was used to isolate PBMCs from whole blood, and the isolated PBMCs were then either used fresh or cryopreserved at -140C. Each culture condition was generally run in triplicate wells.

Material: CD4+ T cells from blood, cultured in vitro. This TCR was recovered from a human donor who had recovered from COVID-19. The chain was built from TRBV7-2 and TRBJ2-2; confidence is insufficient to name the D gene. The CDR3 has the sequence CASTLDSTNTGELFF. The DNA sequence follows: TGTGCCAGCACCTTAGATTCCACTAACACCGGGGAGCTGTTTTTT.